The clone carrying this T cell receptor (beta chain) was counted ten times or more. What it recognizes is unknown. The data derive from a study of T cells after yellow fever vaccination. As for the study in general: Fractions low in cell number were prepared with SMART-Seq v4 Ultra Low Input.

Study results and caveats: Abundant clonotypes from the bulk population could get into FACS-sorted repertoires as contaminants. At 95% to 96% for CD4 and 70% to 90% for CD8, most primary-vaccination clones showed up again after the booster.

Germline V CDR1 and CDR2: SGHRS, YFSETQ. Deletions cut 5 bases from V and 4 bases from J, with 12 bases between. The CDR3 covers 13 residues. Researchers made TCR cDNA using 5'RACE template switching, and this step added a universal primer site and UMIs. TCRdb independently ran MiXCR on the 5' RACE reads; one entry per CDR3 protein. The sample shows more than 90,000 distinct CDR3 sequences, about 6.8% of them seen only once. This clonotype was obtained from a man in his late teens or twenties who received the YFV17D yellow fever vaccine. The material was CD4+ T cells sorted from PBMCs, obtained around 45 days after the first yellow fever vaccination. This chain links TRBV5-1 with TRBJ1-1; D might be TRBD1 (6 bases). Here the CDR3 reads CASRLQGGTEAFF. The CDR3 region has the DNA TGCGCCAGCAGACTACAGGGTGGCACTGAAGCTTTCTTT.